One sample yielded the 28 T cell receptor beta chains listed below, sequenced in a study of T-cell reconstitution after alpha-beta-depleted transplantation in children (dated by TCRdb to 2016 to 2017). Libraries were constructed by PCR. The instrument was an Illumina HiSeq 2500. Molecular barcoding was employed in the preparation of TCR libraries, with unique molecular identifiers being used to normalize TCRbeta repertoire quantification. The raw public reads went through TCRdb reprocessing: fastp at Q25, MiXCR clone calling, in-frame beta chains kept. Rows merge per CDR3 protein into single entries with the most common DNA and genes. The sample data list about 600,000 distinct CDR3 sequences, and roughly 10% of these were observed just once. The biggest ten clones account for less than 5% of the sample. Sequenced material: PBMCs from the stem cell graft donor, taken from the stem cell graft. The receptor set was obtained from a human donor who donated a stem cell graft to a child with acute myeloid leukemia.

This clonotype was seen ten or more times. This rearrangement joins TRBV30 to TRBJ2-1; 8 bases agree with TRBD2. This CDR3 is built from 13 residues. V shed 8 bases and J 0 bases; nucleotides not matched to a gene: 3. Germline V gene lookup returns CDR1 GTSNPN and CDR2 SVGIG (reference sequence). Written as DNA, the CDR3 is TGTGCCGGAGGGACTAGCTCCTACAATGAGCAGTTCTTC. As protein: CAGGTSSYNEQFF.

The chain has TRBV30 and TRBJ2-3, with D perhaps TRBD2 (5 bases). The length of the CDR3 is 12 residues. V was pared by 5 bases and J by 0 bases, with 6 bases between. CDR1 and CDR2 (germline): GTSNPN, SVGIG (reference sequence). The CDR3 region has the DNA TGTGCCTGGTCGGGGAGCACAGATACGCAGTATTTT. Amino acids: CAWSGSTDTQYF.

This clonotype was counted many times. The chain carries TRBV7-3 and TRBJ2-2; D gene unclear. V was trimmed by 3 bases and J by 0 bases, leaving 8 bases between them. The CDR3 runs to 15 residues. CDR1 and CDR2 from the germline V gene are SGHTA and FQGTGA. CDR3 bases: TGTGCCAGCAGCTTTGGCAGGTCGAACACCGGGGAGCTGTTTTTT. Its translation: CASSFGRSNTGELFF.

This clonotype has just a few counts. The chain employs TRBV5-1 and TRBJ2-3; D gene uncertain. CDR3 length: 13 amino acids. Germline CDR1 reads SGHRS; CDR2 reads YFSETQ. V gave up 7 bases and J gave up 2 bases, with 11 bases separating them. CDR3 in DNA: TGCGCCAGCTTTAAGGAAACCACAGATACGCAGTATTTT. This codes for CASFKETTDTQYF.

This clonotype appeared many times. The chain combines TRBV3-1 with TRBJ2-3; TRBD1 matches at 9 bases. Germline lookup yields CDR1 LGHDT and CDR2 YNNKEL (reference sequence). The CDR3 runs to 19 residues. Germline trimming cut 1 base from V and 3 bases from J; bases unmatched to any gene: 14. The CDR3 spells CASSQGPKWMGQGTDTQYF. The CDR3 DNA reads TGTGCCAGCAGCCAAGGCCCCAAATGGATGGGACAGGGAACAGATACGCAGTATTTT.

The J gene is TRBJ1-5, the V gene TRBV4-2, with TRBD1 matching 11 bases. The CDR3 sequence is 19 residues long. Germline V gene data show CDR1 as LGHNA and CDR2 as YNFKEQ. V trimming: 3 bases; J trimming: 3 bases; junction bases outside the gene matches: 13. CDR3 sequence reads: CASSQEGQGVRGNNQPQHF. The CDR3 nucleotides read TGTGCCAGCAGCCAGGAGGGACAGGGGGTCCGGGGAAACAATCAGCCCCAGCATTTT.

This clonotype was seen many times. The CDR3 is CAISTVDTQYF. The CDR3 DNA reads as TGTGCCATCAGCACGGTAGATACGCAGTATTTT. This chain connects TRBV10-3 to TRBJ2-3; the D is unclear. V was shortened by 6 bases and J by 5 bases, with 6 bases between the two germline ends. The CDR3 length is 11 residues. Per the germline V gene, CDR1 is ENHRY and CDR2 is SYGVKD.

As for this clonotype: This sequence may be a read error, since a much larger clone differs from it by one base. This chain joins TRBV6-2 or TRBV6-3 and TRBJ2-7; 7 bases are shared with TRBD2. The CDR3 extends over 14 amino acids. The J segment lost 3 bases and the V segment lost 5 bases, leaving 7 bases of the junction unmatched. Germline V gives CDR1 MNHEY, CDR2 SVGEGT. CDR3 amino acids: CASSAGVPLYEQYF. The CDR3 DNA sequence: TGTGCCAGCAGTGCGGGAGTTCCCCTCTACGAGCAGTACTTC.

The table lists this clonotype with a few counts. The rearrangement uses TRBV12-3 or TRBV12-4 and TRBJ1-6; tentatively, D is TRBD1 (6 bases). V lost 2 bases and J lost 8, with 13 bases in between. The CDR3 covers 15 residues. CDR3 protein: CASSLSGGAYSPLHF. Written as DNA, the CDR3 is TGTGCCAGCAGTTTATCTGGGGGGGCCTATTCACCCCTCCACTTT.

This clonotype was counted at least ten times. V gene TRBV4-2 combines with J gene TRBJ2-3, with 8 bases that match TRBD2. V trimming: 0 bases; J trimming: 1 base; junction bases outside the gene matches: 6. CDR1 and CDR2 from the germline V gene are LGHNA and YNFKEQ. The CDR3 is 17 amino acids. The CDR3 nucleotides are TGTGCCAGCAGCCAAGAAGTAGCGGGACCACGCACAGATACGCAGTATTTT. This sequence encodes CASSQEVAGPRTDTQYF.

This clonotype was recorded many times. V usage is TRBV7-3 and J usage is TRBJ2-5, with unresolved D. CDR1 and CDR2 (germline): SGHTA, FQGTGA. V lost 5 bases, J lost 1 base, and 11 bases lay in between. The CDR3 is 14 amino acids. Written as DNA, the CDR3 is TGTGCCAGCAGCGACCCGAGGTGCCAAGAGACCCAGTACTTC. Encoded protein: CASSDPRCQETQYF.

This clonotype came up a few times. The chain is built from TRBV5-1 and TRBJ2-1; D is possibly TRBD1 or TRBD2 (6 bases each). Germline V CDR1 and CDR2: SGHRS, YFSETQ. V lost 5 bases and J lost 5, with 11 bases in between. The CDR3 contains 13 residues. The CDR3 loop reads CASRGGSDNEQFF. CDR3 DNA sequence: TGCGCCAGCAGAGGGGGGTCCGACAATGAGCAGTTCTTC.

This chain uses TRBV20-1 with TRBJ2-4; D not resolved. V gave up 0 bases and J gave up 5 bases, with 8 bases separating them. CDR1 is DFQATT and CDR2 is SNEGSKA in the germline V gene (reference sequence). The CDR3 sequence is 13 residues long. The CDR3 coding sequence is TGCAGTGCTAGAGATACCTGGCAAAACATTCAGTACTTC. This codes for CSARDTWQNIQYF.

This chain uses TRBV5-1 with TRBJ2-7; 7 nucleotides align to TRBD1. V shed 1 base and J 2 bases; nucleotides not matched to a gene: 3. This CDR3 is built from 14 residues. The V gene's germline CDR1 is SGHRS and CDR2 YFSETQ. The CDR3 nucleotides read TGCGCCAGCAGCTTGACAGGGGTAACCTACGAGCAGTACTTC. This sequence encodes CASSLTGVTYEQYF.

The gene calls are TRBV29-1 and TRBJ2-2, with D possibly being TRBD1 (6 bases). Germline-derived CDR1 and CDR2 are SQVTM and ANQGSEA. Trimming cost V 6 bases and J 5 bases, with 16 bases left between them. CDR3 length equals 14 residues. The CDR3 nucleotides read TGCAGCGTGGACAGCTATAGCAGTACCGGGGAGCTGTTTTTT. The encoded protein is CSVDSYSSTGELFF.

The table lists this clonotype with many counts. The chain combines TRBV28 with TRBJ2-1, with TRBD2 as a possible D gene (5 bases). Between the trimmed V and J ends, which lost 9 bases and 0 bases, there was a span of 9 bases. The length of the CDR3 is 13 residues. The germline gives CDR1 MDHEN, CDR2 SYDVKM. CDR3 in amino acids: CASLTSSYNEQFF. DNA of the CDR3: TGTGCCAGTCTAACTAGCTCCTACAATGAGCAGTTCTTC.

At least ten counts were recorded for this clonotype. The chain links TRBV29-1 to TRBJ2-5, with 14 bases aligning to TRBD2. CDR3 length equals 14 residues. From germline, CDR1 is SQVTM and CDR2 ANQGSEA. Trimming took 6 bases from V and 5 from J; bases not matched to a gene: 5. The CDR3 spells CSVGTSGREETQYF. CDR3 sequence (DNA): TGCAGCGTCGGGACTAGCGGGAGAGAGGAGACCCAGTACTTC.

This clonotype occurred a few times. This chain joins TRBV10-3 and TRBJ2-7; 9 bases align to TRBD1. Germline assignment: CDR1 ENHRY and CDR2 SYGVKD. V lost 5 bases and J lost 2; bases outside the gene matches: 10. CDR3 length: 16 amino acids. In DNA, the CDR3 is TGTGCCATCAGTAACCGGGACAGGGTAGCGACCTACGAGCAGTACTTC. Its protein is CAISNRDRVATYEQYF.

This clonotype showed up just a few times. V gene TRBV29-1 combines with J gene TRBJ2-5; D is uncertain. This CDR3 has 12 amino acids. With 3 bases removed from V and 5 bases from J, the gap between germline ends came to 10 bases. The germline V gene has CDR1 SQVTM and CDR2 ANQGSEA. The CDR3 reads CSVDLMGETQYF. CDR3 nucleotides: TGCAGCGTTGACTTGATGGGGGAGACCCAGTACTTC.

This clonotype was seen only a few times. The rearrangement joins TRBV7-2 to TRBJ2-2; D is perhaps TRBD1 (6 bases). The germline CDR1 and CDR2 sequences are SGHTA and FQGNSA. V was cut by 5 bases and J by 1 base, with 14 bases left in between. The CDR3 is 16 residues long. The CDR3 nucleotides are TGTGCCAGCAGCACCCGGACAGCGATGAACACCGGGGAGCTGTTTTTT. Protein: CASSTRTAMNTGELFF.

The J gene is TRBJ2-7, the V gene TRBV6-1; 8 bases line up with TRBD2. This CDR3 is built from 13 residues. The J segment lost 7 bases and the V segment lost 5 bases, leaving 7 bases of the junction unmatched. Germline assignment: CDR1 MNHNS and CDR2 SASEGT. The CDR3 reads CASSSGSGFEQYF. DNA of the CDR3: TGTGCCAGCAGTAGCGGGAGTGGGTTTGAGCAGTACTTC.

A few counts support this clonotype. The chain combines TRBV6-2 or TRBV6-3 with TRBJ1-5; 12 bases fit TRBD1. Germline values: CDR1 MNHEY, CDR2 SVGEGT. CDR3 length: 18 residues. After removal of 6 bases from V and 1 base from J, the junction contained 10 bases not matched to a gene. DNA of the CDR3: TGTGCCAGCAGATCGCCGGGACAGGGGGCGACGAGCAATCAGCCCCAGCATTTT. It codes for CASRSPGQGATSNQPQHF.

Written as DNA, the CDR3 is TGCAGCGTTGATCGCATAAGAGAGACCCAGTACTTC. Translated, it gives CSVDRIRETQYF. The V and J genes are TRBV29-1 and TRBJ2-5; D unclear. Trimming removed 3 bases at V and 4 bases at J, with 9 bases between. Germline CDR1 SQVTM, CDR2 ANQGSEA. The length of the CDR3 is 12 residues.

Ten or more counts support this clonotype. DNA for the CDR3: TGTGCCAGCAGTCCCCTTAACGCGGGAGGGCCTTACATTCAGTACTTC. Encoded protein: CASSPLNAGGPYIQYF. The chain combines TRBV28 with TRBJ2-4; 9 bases fit TRBD2. Germline V gives CDR1 MDHEN, CDR2 SYDVKM. This CDR3 comprises 16 residues. The V and J ends lost 5 bases and 8 bases, in that order; junction bases with no gene match: 13.

This clonotype was recorded many times. J is TRBJ2-7 and V is TRBV29-1; D is possibly TRBD2 (6 bases). Germline CDR1 SQVTM, CDR2 ANQGSEA. The CDR3 runs to 15 residues. The ends were cut back, 6 bases at V and 7 bases at J, with 25 bases in the middle. CDR3 DNA: TGCAGCGTCGGAGGGGATCCTATGAGGGAGGAAGAGCAGTACTTC. This gives the protein CSVGGDPMREEEQYF.

The sample holds many counts of this clonotype. The J gene is TRBJ1-1, the V gene TRBV27; tentatively, D is TRBD1 (5 bases). CDR1 and CDR2 from the germline V gene are MNHEY and SMNVEV (reference sequence). This CDR3 region has 13 residues. The germline V and J ends were trimmed by 3 bases and 3 bases, with 8 bases remaining between them. CDR3 sequence reads: CASSFREDTEAFF. In DNA form, the CDR3 reads TGTGCCAGCAGTTTCAGGGAGGACACTGAAGCTTTCTTT.

The chain carries TRBV30 and TRBJ2-1, with 7 bases identical to TRBD2. Germline loops: CDR1 GTSNPN, CDR2 SVGIG (reference sequence). The CDR3 totals 15 residues. Germline trimming cut 4 bases from V and 6 bases from J; bases unmatched to any gene: 12. As DNA, the CDR3 is TGTGCCTGGAACTTGGCTAGCGGATGGGGCAATGAGCAGTTCTTC. It specifies CAWNLASGWGNEQFF.

This clonotype has at least ten counts. The chain uses TRBV5-1 and TRBJ2-2, with D perhaps matching TRBD2 (5 bases). The V gene lost 3 bases and the J gene lost 4 bases, with 22 bases spanning the gap. Per germline, CDR1 SGHRS and CDR2 YFSETQ. The CDR3 contains 18 residues. CDR3 sequence reads: CASSYLRNTGLSTGELFF. In DNA form, the CDR3 reads TGCGCCAGCAGCTACCTTAGGAATACGGGGTTAAGCACCGGGGAGCTGTTTTTT.